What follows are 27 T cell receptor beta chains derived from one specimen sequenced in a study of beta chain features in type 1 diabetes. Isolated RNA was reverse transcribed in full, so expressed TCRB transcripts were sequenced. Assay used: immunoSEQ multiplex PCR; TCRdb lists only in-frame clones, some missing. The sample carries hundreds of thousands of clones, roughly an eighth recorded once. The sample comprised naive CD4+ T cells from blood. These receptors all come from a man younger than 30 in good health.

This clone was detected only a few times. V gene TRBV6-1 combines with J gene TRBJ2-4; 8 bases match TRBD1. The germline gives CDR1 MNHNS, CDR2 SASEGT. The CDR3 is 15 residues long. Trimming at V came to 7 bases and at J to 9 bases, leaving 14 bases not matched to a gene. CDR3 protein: CASTILDRGRGIQYF. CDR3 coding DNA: TGTGCCAGCACCATATTAGACAGGGGACGGGGCATTCAGTACTTC.

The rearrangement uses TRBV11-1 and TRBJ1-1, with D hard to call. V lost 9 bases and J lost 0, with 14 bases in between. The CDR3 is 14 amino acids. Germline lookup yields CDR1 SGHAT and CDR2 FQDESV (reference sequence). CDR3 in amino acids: CASSSVNMNTEAFF. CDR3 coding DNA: TGTGCCAGTTCCTCGGTAAATATGAACACTGAAGCTTTCTTT. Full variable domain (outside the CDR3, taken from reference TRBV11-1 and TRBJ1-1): EAEVAQSPRYKITEKSQAVAFWCDPISGHATLYWYRQILGQGPELLVQFQDESVVDDSQLPKDRFSAERLKGVDSTLKIQPAELGDSAMYLCASSSVNMNTEAFFGQGTRLTVV.

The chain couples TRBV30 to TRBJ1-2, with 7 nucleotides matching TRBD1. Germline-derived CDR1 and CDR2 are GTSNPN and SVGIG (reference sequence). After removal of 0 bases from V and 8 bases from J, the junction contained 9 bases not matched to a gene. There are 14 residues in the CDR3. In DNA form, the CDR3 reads TGTGCCTGGAGTGTACTTGGCAGGGGGTACGGCTACACCTTC. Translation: CAWSVLGRGYGYTF.

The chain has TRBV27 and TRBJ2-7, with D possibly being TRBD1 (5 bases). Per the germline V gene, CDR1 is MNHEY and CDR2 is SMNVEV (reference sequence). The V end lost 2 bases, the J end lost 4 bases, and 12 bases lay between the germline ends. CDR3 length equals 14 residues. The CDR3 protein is CASSLLRGRYEQYF. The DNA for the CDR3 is TGTGCCAGCAGTTTACTAAGGGGAAGGTACGAGCAGTACTTC.

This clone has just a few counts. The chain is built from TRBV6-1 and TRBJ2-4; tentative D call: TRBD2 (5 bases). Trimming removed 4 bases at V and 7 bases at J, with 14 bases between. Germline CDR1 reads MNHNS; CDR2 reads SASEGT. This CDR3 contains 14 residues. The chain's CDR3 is CASSGGPLENIQYF. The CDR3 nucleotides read TGTGCCAGCAGTGGAGGGCCCTTGGAGAACATTCAGTACTTC.

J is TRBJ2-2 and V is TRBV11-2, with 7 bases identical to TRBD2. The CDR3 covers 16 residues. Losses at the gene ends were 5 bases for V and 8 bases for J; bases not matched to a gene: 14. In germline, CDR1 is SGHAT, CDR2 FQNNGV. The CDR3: CASSGHRGRGGGELFF. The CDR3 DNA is TGTGCCAGCAGCGGTCATCGAGGGAGGGGCGGTGGGGAGCTGTTTTTT.

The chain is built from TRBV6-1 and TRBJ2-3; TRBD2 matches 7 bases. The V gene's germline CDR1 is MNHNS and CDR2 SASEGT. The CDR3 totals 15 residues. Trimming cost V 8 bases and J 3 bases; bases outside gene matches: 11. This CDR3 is CASRLMSGTTDTQYF. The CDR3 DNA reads TGTGCCAGCCGTCTGATGAGCGGGACTACAGATACGCAGTATTTT.

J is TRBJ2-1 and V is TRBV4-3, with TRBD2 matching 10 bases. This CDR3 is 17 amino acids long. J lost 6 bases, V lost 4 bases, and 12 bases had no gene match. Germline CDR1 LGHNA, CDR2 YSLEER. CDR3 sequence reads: CASSRIQASGRANEQFF. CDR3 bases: TGCGCCAGCAGCCGTATTCAAGCGAGCGGGAGGGCCAATGAGCAGTTCTTC.

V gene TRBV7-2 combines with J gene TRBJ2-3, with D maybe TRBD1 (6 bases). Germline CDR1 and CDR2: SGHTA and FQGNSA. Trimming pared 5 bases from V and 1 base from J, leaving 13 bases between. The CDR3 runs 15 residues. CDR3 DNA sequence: TGTGCCAGCAGCGCACAGGGTGCCGGCACAGATACGCAGTATTTT. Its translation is CASSAQGAGTDTQYF.

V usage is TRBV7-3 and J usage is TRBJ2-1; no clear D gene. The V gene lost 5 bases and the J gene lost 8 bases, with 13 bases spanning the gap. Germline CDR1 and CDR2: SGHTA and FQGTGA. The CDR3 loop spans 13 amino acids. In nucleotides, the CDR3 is TGTGCCAGCAGCGTCTCCCCCCTCGATGAGCAGTTCTTC. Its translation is CASSVSPLDEQFF.

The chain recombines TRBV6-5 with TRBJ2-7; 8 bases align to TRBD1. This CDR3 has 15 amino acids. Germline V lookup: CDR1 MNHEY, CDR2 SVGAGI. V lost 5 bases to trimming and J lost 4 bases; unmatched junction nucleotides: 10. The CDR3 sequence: CASSRPYRGSYEQYF. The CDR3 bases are TGTGCCAGCAGTAGACCCTACAGGGGGTCTTACGAGCAGTACTTC.

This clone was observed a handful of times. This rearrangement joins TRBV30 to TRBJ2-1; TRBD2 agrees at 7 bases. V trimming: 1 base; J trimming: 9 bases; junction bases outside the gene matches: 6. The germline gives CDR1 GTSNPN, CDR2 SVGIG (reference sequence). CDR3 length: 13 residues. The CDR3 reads CAWSATSRTEQFF. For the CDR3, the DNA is TGTGCCTGGAGTGCGACTAGCAGGACTGAGCAGTTCTTC.

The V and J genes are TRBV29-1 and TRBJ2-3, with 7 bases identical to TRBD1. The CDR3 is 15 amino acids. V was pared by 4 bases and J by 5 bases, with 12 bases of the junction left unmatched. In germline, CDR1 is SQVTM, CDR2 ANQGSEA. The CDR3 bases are TGCAGCGTTGTCGTCTGGAAGGGGGCCTTAGATACGCAGTATTTT. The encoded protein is CSVVVWKGALDTQYF.

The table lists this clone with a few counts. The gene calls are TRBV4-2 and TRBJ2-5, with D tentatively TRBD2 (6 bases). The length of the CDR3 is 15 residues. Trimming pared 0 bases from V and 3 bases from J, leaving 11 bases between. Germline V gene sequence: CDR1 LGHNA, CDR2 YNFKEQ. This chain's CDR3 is CASSQEEGREETQYF. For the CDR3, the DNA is TGTGCCAGCAGCCAAGAGGAGGGGCGGGAAGAGACCCAGTACTTC.

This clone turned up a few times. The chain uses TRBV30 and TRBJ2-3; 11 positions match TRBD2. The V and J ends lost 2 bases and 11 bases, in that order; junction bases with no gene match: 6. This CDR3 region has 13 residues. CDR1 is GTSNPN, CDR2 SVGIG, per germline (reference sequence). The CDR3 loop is CAWSKATSGGQYF. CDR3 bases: TGTGCCTGGAGTAAAGCCACTAGCGGGGGGCAGTATTTT.

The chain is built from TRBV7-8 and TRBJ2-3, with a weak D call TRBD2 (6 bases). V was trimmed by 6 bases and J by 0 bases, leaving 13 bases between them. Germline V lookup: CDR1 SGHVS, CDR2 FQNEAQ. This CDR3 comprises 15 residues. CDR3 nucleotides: TGTGCCAGCAGTACCCTAGCGTCTAGCACAGATACGCAGTATTTT. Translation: CASSTLASSTDTQYF. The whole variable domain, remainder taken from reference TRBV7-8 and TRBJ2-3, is GAGVSQSPRYKVAKRGQDVALRCDPISGHVSLFWYQQALGQGPEFLTYFQNEAQLDKSGLPSDRFFAERPEGSVSTLKIQRTQQEDSAVYLCASSTLASSTDTQYFGPGTRLTVL.

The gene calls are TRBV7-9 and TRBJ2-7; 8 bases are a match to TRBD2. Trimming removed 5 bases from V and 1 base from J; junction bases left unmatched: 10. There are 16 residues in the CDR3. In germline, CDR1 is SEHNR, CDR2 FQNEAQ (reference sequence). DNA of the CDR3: TGTGCCAGCAGCCCTCCTGAGCGGGAGCGTTCCTACGAGCAGTACTTC. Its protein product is CASSPPERERSYEQYF.

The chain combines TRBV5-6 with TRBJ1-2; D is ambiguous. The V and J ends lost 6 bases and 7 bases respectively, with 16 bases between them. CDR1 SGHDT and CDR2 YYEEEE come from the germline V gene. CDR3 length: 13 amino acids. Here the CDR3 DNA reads TGTGCCAGCACCCACTATGTAAGCCCTGGCTACACCTTC. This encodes CASTHYVSPGYTF.

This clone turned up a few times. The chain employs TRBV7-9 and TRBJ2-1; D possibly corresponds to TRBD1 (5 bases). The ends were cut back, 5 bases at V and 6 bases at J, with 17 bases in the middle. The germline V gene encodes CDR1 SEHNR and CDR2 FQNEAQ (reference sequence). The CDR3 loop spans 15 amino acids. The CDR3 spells CASSQGHLDGNEQFF. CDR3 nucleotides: TGTGCCAGCAGCCAAGGACACCTAGACGGCAATGAGCAGTTCTTC.

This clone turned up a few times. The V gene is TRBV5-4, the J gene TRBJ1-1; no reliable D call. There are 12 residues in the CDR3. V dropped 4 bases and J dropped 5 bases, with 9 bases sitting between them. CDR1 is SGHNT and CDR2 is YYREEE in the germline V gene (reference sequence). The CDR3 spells CASSMWETEAFF. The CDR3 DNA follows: TGTGCCAGCAGCATGTGGGAGACTGAAGCTTTCTTT.

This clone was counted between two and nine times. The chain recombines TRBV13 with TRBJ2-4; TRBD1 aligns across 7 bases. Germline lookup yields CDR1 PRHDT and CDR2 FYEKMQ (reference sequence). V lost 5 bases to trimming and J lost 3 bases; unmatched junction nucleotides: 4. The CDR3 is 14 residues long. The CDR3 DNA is TGTGCCAGCAGCCCAACAGGGGTCAAAAACATTCAGTACTTC. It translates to CASSPTGVKNIQYF.

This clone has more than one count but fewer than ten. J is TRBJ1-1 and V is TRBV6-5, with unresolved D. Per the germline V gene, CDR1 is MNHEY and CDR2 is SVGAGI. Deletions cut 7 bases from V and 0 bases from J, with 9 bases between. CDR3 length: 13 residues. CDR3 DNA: TGTGCCAGCACCTACAGTCTGAACACTGAAGCTTTCTTT. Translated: CASTYSLNTEAFF.

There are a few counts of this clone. This CDR3 is CASSLGASGRPTDTQYF. CDR3 bases: TGTGCCAGCAGTTTAGGGGCTAGCGGGAGGCCCACAGATACGCAGTATTTT. The chain employs TRBV28 and TRBJ2-3; TRBD2 aligns across 11 bases. The V gene end was trimmed by 2 bases and the J gene end by 2 bases; junction bases not matched to a gene: 6. The germline V gene encodes CDR1 MDHEN and CDR2 SYDVKM. This CDR3 has 17 amino acids.

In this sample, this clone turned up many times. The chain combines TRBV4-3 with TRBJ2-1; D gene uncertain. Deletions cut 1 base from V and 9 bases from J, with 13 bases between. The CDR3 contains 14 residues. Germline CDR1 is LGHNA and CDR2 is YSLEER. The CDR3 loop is CASSQVSPWSEQFF. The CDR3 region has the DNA TGCGCCAGCAGCCAAGTGTCCCCTTGGAGTGAGCAGTTCTTC.

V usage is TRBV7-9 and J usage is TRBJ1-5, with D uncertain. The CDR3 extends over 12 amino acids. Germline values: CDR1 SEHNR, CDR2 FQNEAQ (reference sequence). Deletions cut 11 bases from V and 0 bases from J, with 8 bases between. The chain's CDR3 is CAAADSNQPQHF. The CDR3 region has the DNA TGTGCCGCTGCGGATAGCAATCAGCCCCAGCATTTT.

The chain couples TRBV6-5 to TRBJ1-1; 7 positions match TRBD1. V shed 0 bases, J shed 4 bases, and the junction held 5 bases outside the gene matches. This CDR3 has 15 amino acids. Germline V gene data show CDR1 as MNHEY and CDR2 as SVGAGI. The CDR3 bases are TGTGCCAGCAGTTACTCGATTACAGGGGCCACTGAAGCTTTCTTT. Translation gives CASSYSITGATEAFF.

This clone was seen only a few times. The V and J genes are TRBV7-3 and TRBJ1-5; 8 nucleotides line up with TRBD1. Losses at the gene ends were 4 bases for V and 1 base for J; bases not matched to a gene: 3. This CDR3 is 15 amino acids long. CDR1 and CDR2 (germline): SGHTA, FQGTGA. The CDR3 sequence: CASSSNRGSNQPQHF. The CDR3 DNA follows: TGTGCCAGCAGCTCAAACAGGGGGAGCAATCAGCCCCAGCATTTT.